The 29 T cell receptor beta chains in this list originate from one sample, sequenced in a study of monozygotic twins with inflammatory bowel disease. From its re-call of the 5' RACE reads, TCRdb lists each CDR3 protein once, without DNA. The ten most abundant clones cover around 2.6% of a sample with a few hundred thousand distinct CDR3 sequences. Sequencing used blood. The source is a human donor with ulcerative colitis or Crohn's disease, or a healthy co-twin of an affected twin (not recorded which).

This chain joins TRBV4-2 and TRBJ2-3; lacking DNA, the TRBD1 call made by TCRdb goes unchecked. Germline V gene data show CDR1 as LGHNA and CDR2 as YNFKEQ. CDR3 length equals 15 residues. This CDR3 reads CASRPSAGVTDTQYF.

The chain joins TRBV7-2 to TRBJ2-4. Germline V CDR1 and CDR2: SGHTA, FQGNSA. The CDR3 sequence is 12 residues long. The CDR3 loop reads CASSPDKNIQYF.

J is TRBJ1-3 and V is TRBV28; TCRdb proposes TRBD1, but this gene call is untestable without DNA. The CDR3 runs 14 residues. Per germline, CDR1 MDHEN and CDR2 SYDVKM. CDR3 amino acids: CASTLLRGGNTIYF.

The rearrangement uses TRBV10-3 and TRBJ2-7; lacking DNA, the TRBD2 call made by TCRdb goes unchecked. CDR1 ENHRY and CDR2 SYGVKD come from the germline V gene. The CDR3 totals 14 residues. Here the CDR3 reads CAISPQRDAYEQYF.

The genes are TRBV20-1 and TRBJ2-3; TCRdb outputs TRBD2, but without DNA this stays unchecked. This CDR3 has 18 residues. The V gene's germline CDR1 is DFQATT and CDR2 SNEGSKA (reference sequence). The CDR3 here is CSARVLVVGGVIADTQYF.

The chain couples TRBV3-1 to TRBJ2-3; the TRBD1 assignment by TCRdb is unverifiable without DNA. Germline CDR1 reads LGHDT; CDR2 reads YNNKEL (reference sequence). The CDR3 covers 16 residues. CDR3 in amino acids: CASSGDTGGRTDTQYF.

The V and J genes are TRBV20-1 and TRBJ2-5; lacking DNA, the TRBD2 call made by TCRdb goes unchecked. The length of the CDR3 is 16 residues. Germline V gives CDR1 DFQATT, CDR2 SNEGSKA (reference sequence). CDR3: CSARDINGGAFATQYF.

The chain combines TRBV4-3 with TRBJ1-1; lacking DNA, the TRBD1 call made by TCRdb goes unchecked. Per the germline V gene, CDR1 is LGHNA and CDR2 is YSLEER. This CDR3 region has 16 residues. CDR3 amino acids: CASSQEVLGRNTEAFF.

CDR3 residues: CATSVGPLNTGELFF. This chain connects TRBV24-1 to TRBJ2-2; TCRdb's assignment of TRBD1 cannot be checked, as there is no DNA. From germline, CDR1 is KGHDR and CDR2 SFDVKD. The CDR3 extends over 15 amino acids.

The chain has TRBV4-1 and TRBJ1-5. CDR1 and CDR2 from the germline V gene are MGHRA and YSYEKL. The CDR3 sequence is 15 residues long. Here the CDR3 reads CASSPFLTGDQPQHF.

The rearrangement joins TRBV7-2 to TRBJ2-1. Germline assignment: CDR1 SGHTA and CDR2 FQGNSA. This CDR3 contains 14 residues. CDR3 loop: CASSLESFYNEQFF.

V is TRBV19 and J is TRBJ2-2; TCRdb's D gene call, TRBD1, goes unchecked for lack of DNA. CDR1 is LNHDA, CDR2 SQIVND, per germline (reference sequence). This CDR3 comprises 14 residues. CDR3 sequence reads: CASTLDTYTGELFF. The full variable domain, completed using reference TRBV19 and TRBJ2-2, is DGGITQSPKYLFRKEGQNVTLSCEQNLNHDAMYWYRQDPGQGLRLIYYSQIVNDFQKGDIAEGYSVSREKKESFPLTVTSAQKNPTAFYLCASTLDTYTGELFFGEGSRLTVL.

V and J are TRBV7-6 and TRBJ2-6; the D call of TRBD2 rests on TCRdb alone, since no DNA is present to check it. The V gene's germline CDR1 is SGHVS and CDR2 FNYEAQ. The CDR3 consists of 14 residues. This CDR3 is CASSPAYGANVLTF.

The gene calls are TRBV27 and TRBJ1-5; checking the TCRdb D call of TRBD1 is not possible without DNA. The V gene's germline CDR1 is MNHEY and CDR2 SMNVEV (reference sequence). The CDR3 spans 14 residues. CDR3 residues: CASSGDRGGQPQHF.

The genes are TRBV5-1 and TRBJ2-1. The V gene's germline CDR1 is SGHRS and CDR2 YFSETQ. The CDR3 is made up of 14 amino acids. CDR3: CASSLAGLLDEQFF.

V is TRBV18 and J is TRBJ2-1; TCRdb's D call, TRBD1, is unchecked because there is no DNA. The CDR3 contains 14 residues. CDR1 and CDR2 from the germline V gene are KGHSH and LQKENI. The CDR3 is CASSLETGSDEQFF.

The J gene is TRBJ2-1, the V gene TRBV7-9; absent DNA, TCRdb's TRBD1 call cannot be checked. The CDR3 has 12 residues. Germline V gives CDR1 SEHNR, CDR2 FQNEAQ (reference sequence). This CDR3 is CASRSRADEQFF. Full variable domain (remainder filled in from reference TRBV7-9 and TRBJ2-1): DTGVSQNPRHKITKRGQNVTFRCDPISEHNRLYWYRQTLGQGPEFLTYFQNEAQLEKSRLLSDRFSAERPKGSFSTLEIQRTEQGDSAMYLCASRSRADEQFFGPGTRLTVL.

The chain recombines TRBV6-2 or TRBV6-3 with TRBJ1-2; TCRdb picks TRBD1, but there is no DNA to check that call. The CDR3 consists of 14 residues. The germline V gene has CDR1 MNHEY and CDR2 SVGEGT. The CDR3: CASSYSRQLLGYTF.

The rearrangement joins TRBV5-1 to TRBJ1-1; TCRdb picks TRBD1, but there is no DNA to check that call. Per the germline V gene, CDR1 is SGHRS and CDR2 is YFSETQ. The CDR3 loop spans 16 amino acids. The CDR3 here is CASSQTSGTPTAEAFF.

This chain links TRBV6-2 or TRBV6-3 with TRBJ1-2. This CDR3 is built from 13 residues. Looked up from germline, CDR1 is MNHEY and CDR2 is SVGEGT. CDR3 in amino acids: CASSPSRENGYTF.

V and J are TRBV5-1 and TRBJ2-3. This CDR3 has 14 residues. The germline V gene has CDR1 SGHRS and CDR2 YFSETQ. The CDR3 reads CASKVPPSTDTQYF. The whole variable domain, remainder taken from reference TRBV5-1 and TRBJ2-3, is KAGVTQTPRYLIKTRGQQVTLSCSPISGHRSVSWYQQTPGQGLQFLFEYFSETQRNKGNFPGRFSGRQFSNSRSEMNVSTLELGDSALYLCASKVPPSTDTQYFGPGTRLTVL.

This chain joins TRBV12-3 or TRBV12-4 and TRBJ2-5; TCRdb's D gene call, TRBD1, goes unchecked for lack of DNA. The CDR3 length is 16 residues. CDR3 amino acids: CASSLIPGQEGETQYF.

This chain joins TRBV15 and TRBJ1-2. The CDR3 sequence is 12 residues long. The germline CDR1 and CDR2 sequences are LNHNV and YYDKDF (reference sequence). The CDR3 sequence: CATSKALYGYTF.

V and J are TRBV7-2 and TRBJ1-1; the TCRdb call, TRBD1, lacks DNA for checking. The CDR3 contains 14 residues. In germline, CDR1 is SGHTA, CDR2 FQGNSA. The CDR3 is CASSRSGGNTEAFF.

The CDR3: CASRRPGPRRGANVLTF. V gene TRBV12-3 or TRBV12-4 combines with J gene TRBJ2-6; there is no DNA to check the TCRdb D call of TRBD2. This CDR3 has 17 residues.

The V and J genes are TRBV5-1 and TRBJ1-1. The CDR3 covers 15 residues. Germline V gives CDR1 SGHRS, CDR2 YFSETQ. The CDR3 is CASSSGQTRNTEAFF.

The genes are TRBV7-9 and TRBJ2-7; TCRdb reports TRBD1, a call that lacks DNA to check it against. The CDR3 is made up of 15 amino acids. The germline V gene encodes CDR1 SEHNR and CDR2 FQNEAQ (reference sequence). The CDR3 loop reads CASSFRDSASYEQYF.

The rearrangement joins TRBV5-1 to TRBJ2-1; TCRdb lists TRBD2, though no DNA is available to test this call. Per germline, CDR1 SGHRS and CDR2 YFSETQ. The CDR3 sequence is 17 residues long. CDR3 sequence: CASSLVLRGGLRNEQFF.

This chain links TRBV11-3 with TRBJ2-1; the TCRdb D gene call, TRBD1, has no DNA to confirm it. Looked up from germline, CDR1 is SGHNT and CDR2 is YENEEA. The CDR3 spans 16 residues. The CDR3: CASSLEGTGTYNEQFF.